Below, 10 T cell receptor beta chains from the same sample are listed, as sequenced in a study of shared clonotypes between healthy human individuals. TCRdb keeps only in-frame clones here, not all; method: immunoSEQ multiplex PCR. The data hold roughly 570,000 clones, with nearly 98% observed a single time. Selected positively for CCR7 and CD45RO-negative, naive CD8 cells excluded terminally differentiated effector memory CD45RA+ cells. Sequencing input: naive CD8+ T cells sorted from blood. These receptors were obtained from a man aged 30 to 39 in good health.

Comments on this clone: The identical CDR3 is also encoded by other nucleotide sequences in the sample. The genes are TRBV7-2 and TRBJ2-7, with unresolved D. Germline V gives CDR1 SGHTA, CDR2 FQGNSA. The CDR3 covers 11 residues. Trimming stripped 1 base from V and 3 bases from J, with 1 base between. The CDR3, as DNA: TGTGCCAGCAGCTTAGTCTACGAGCAGTACTTC. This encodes CASSLVYEQYF.

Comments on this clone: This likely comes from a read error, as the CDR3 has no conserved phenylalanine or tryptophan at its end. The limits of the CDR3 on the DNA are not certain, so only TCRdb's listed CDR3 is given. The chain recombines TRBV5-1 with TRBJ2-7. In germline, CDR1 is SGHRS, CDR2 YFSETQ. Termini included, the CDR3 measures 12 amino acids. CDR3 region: CASAQKGPNKSL.

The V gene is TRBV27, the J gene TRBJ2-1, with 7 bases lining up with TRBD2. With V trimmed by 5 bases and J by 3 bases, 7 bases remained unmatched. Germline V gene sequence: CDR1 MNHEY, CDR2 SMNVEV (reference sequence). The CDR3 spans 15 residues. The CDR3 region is CASSPQRGDYNEQFF. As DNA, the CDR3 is TGTGCCAGCAGTCCTCAGCGGGGTGACTACAATGAGCAGTTCTTC.

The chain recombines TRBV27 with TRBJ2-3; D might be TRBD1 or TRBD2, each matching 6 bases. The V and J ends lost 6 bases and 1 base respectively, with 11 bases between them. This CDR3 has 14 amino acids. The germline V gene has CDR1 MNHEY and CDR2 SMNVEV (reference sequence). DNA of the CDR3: TGTGCCAGCAGCTTGAGGGGGGGCACAGATACGCAGTATTTT. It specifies CASSLRGGTDTQYF.

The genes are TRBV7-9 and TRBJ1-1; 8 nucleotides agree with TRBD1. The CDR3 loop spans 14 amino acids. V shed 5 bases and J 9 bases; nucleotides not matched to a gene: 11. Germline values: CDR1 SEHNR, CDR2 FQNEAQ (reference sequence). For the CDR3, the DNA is TGTGCCAGCAGCACCGGACAGGGCACGTTTCAAGCTTTCTTT. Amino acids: CASSTGQGTFQAFF.

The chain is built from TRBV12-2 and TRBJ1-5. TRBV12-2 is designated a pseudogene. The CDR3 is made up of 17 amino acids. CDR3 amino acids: CASRLVQPGTVNQPQHF. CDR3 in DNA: TGTGCAAGTCGCTTAGTCCAGCCCGGGACGGTCAATCAGCCCCAGCATTTT.

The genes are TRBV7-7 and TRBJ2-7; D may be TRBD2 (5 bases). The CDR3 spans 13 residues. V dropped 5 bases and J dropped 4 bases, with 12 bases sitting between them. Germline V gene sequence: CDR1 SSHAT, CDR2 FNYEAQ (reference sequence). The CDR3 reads CASSPGRGYEQYF. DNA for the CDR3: TGTGCCAGCAGCCCCGGAAGAGGGTACGAGCAGTACTTC.

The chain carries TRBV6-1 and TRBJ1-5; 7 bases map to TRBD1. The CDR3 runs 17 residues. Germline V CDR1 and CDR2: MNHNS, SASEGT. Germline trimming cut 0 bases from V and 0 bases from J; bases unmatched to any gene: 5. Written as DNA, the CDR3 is TGTGCCAGCAGTGAAGCCCTGACAGGGCTTAGCAATCAGCCCCAGCATTTT. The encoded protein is CASSEALTGLSNQPQHF.

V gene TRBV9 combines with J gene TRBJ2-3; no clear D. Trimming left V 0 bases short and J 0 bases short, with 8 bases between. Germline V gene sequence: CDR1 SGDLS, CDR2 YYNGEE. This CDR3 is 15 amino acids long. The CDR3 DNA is TGTGCCAGCAGCGTAGATCGCCAGAGCACAGATACGCAGTATTTT. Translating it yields CASSVDRQSTDTQYF.

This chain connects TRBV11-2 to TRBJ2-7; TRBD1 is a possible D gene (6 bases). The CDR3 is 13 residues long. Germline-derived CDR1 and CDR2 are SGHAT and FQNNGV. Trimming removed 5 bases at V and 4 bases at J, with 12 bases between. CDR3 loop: CASSPTTGYEQYF. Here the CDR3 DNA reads TGTGCCAGCAGCCCAACAACAGGGTACGAGCAGTACTTC. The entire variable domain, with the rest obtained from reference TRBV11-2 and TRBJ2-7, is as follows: EAGVAQSPRYKIIEKRQSVAFWCNPISGHATLYWYQQILGQGPKLLIQFQNNGVVDDSQLPKDRFSAERLKGVDSTLKIQPAKLEDSAVYLCASSPTTGYEQYFGPGTRLTVT.